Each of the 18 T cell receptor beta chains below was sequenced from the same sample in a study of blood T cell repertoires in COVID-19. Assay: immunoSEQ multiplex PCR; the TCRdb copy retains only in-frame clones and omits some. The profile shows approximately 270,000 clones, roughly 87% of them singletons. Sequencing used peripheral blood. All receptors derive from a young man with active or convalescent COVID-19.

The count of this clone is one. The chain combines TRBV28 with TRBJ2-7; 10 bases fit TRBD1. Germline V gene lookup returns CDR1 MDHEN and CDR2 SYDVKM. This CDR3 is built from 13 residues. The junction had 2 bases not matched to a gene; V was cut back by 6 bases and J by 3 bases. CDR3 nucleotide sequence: TGTGCCAGCAGGAGGACAGGGGGCTACGAGCAGTACTTC. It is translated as CASRRTGGYEQYF.

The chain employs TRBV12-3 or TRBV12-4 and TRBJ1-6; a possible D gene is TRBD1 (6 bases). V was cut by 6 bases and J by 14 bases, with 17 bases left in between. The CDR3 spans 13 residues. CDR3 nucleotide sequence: TGTGCCAGCAGCCTATTCGACAGGATGGCCCTCCACTTT. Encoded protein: CASSLFDRMALHF.

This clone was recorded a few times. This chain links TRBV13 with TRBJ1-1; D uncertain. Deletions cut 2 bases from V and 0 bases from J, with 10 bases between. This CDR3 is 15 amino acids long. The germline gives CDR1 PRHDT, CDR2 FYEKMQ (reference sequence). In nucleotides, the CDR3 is TGTGCCAGCAGCTTACGCGGCGGCTTGAACACTGAAGCTTTCTTT. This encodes CASSLRGGLNTEAFF.

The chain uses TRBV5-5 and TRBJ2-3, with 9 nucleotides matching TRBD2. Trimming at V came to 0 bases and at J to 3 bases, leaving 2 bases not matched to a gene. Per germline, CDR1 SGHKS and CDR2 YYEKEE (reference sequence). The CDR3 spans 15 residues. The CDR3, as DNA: TGTGCCAGCAGCTTGGGCGGGAGGGGAACAGATACGCAGTATTTT. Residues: CASSLGGRGTDTQYF.

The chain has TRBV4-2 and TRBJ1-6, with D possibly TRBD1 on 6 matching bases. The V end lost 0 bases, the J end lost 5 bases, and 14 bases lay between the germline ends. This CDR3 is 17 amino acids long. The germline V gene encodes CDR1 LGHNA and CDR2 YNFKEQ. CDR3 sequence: CASSQDTDSSNNSPLHF. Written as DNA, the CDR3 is TGTGCCAGCAGCCAAGATACGGACAGTAGCAATAATTCACCCCTCCACTTT.

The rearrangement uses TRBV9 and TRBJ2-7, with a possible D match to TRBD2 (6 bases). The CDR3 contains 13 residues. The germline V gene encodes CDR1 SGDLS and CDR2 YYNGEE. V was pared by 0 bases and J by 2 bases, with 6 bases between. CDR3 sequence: CASSVAGAYEQYF. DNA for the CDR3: TGTGCCAGCAGCGTAGCGGGGGCCTACGAGCAGTACTTC.

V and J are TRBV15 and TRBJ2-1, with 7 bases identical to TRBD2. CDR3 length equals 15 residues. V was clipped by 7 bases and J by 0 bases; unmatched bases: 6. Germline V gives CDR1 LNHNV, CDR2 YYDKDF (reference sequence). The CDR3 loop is CATTLASGSYNEQFF. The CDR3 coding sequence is TGTGCCACCACTCTGGCTAGCGGCTCCTACAATGAGCAGTTCTTC.

CDR3 coding DNA: TGTGCCAGCAGCACGACTAGTCGGGGGGAGCAGTTCTTC. It yields the protein CASSTTSRGEQFF. The J gene is TRBJ2-1, the V gene TRBV7-3, with a possible D match to TRBD2 (6 bases). The germline CDR1 and CDR2 sequences are SGHTA and FQGTGA. The CDR3 spans 13 residues. The V end was cut by 5 bases, the J end by 10 bases, with 15 bases between.

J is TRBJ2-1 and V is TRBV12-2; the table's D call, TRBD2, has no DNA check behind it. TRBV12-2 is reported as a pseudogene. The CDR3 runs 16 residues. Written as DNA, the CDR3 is TGTGCAAGTCGCTCCTTAGCTAGCGGGAGGGGAGATGAGCAGTTCTTC. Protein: CASRSLASGRGDEQFF.

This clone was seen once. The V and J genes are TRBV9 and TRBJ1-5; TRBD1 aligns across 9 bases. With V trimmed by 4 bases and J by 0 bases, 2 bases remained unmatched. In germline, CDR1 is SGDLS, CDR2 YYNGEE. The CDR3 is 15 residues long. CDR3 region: CASSQGQGSNQPQHF. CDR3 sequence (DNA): TGTGCCAGCAGCCAGGGACAGGGTAGCAATCAGCCCCAGCATTTT. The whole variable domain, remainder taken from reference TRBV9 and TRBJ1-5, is DSGVTQTPKHLITATGQRVTLRCSPRSGDLSVYWYQQSLDQGLQFLIQYYNGEERAKGNILERFSAQQFPDLHSELNLSSLELGDSALYFCASSQGQGSNQPQHFGDGTRLSIL.

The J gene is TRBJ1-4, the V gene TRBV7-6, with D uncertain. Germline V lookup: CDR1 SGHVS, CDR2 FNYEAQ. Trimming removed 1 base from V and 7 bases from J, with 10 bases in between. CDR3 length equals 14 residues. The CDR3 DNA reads TGTGCCAGCAGCTTAGACGGTCCCGCTGAAAAACTGTTTTTT. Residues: CASSLDGPAEKLFF.

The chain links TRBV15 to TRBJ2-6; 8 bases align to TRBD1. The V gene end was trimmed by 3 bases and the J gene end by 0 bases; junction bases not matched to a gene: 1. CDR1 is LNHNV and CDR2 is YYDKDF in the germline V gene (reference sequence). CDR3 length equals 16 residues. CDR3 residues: CATSRTGASGANVLTF. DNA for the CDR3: TGTGCCACCAGCAGGACAGGGGCCTCTGGGGCCAACGTCCTGACTTTC.

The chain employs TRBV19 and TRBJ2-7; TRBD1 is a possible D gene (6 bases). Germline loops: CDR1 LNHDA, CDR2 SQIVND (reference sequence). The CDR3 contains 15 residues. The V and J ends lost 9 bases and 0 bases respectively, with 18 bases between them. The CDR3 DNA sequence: TGTGCCAGCAAGAAGGGACATACGAGCTCCTACGAGCAGTACTTC. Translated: CASKKGHTSSYEQYF.

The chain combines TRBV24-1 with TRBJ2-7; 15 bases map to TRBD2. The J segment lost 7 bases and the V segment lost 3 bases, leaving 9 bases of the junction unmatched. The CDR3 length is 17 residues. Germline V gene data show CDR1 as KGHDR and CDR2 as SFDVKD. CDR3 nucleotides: TGTGCCACCAGTGATGCCATCGGGACTAGCGGGAGGAGGGAGCAGTACTTC. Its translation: CATSDAIGTSGRREQYF.

CDR3 loop: CASSVALGGKFYGYTF. CDR3 nucleotide sequence: TGTGCCAGCAGCGTAGCTCTAGGGGGCAAGTTCTATGGCTACACCTTC. V usage is TRBV9 and J usage is TRBJ1-2, with 7 bases identical to TRBD1. The V segment lost 0 bases and the J segment 4 bases; nucleotides outside the gene matches: 9. The germline gives CDR1 SGDLS, CDR2 YYNGEE. The CDR3 consists of 16 residues.

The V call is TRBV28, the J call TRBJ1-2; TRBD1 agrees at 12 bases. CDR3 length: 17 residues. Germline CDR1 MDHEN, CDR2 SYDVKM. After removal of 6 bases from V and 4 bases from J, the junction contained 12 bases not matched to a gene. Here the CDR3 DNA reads TGTGCCAGCAGCCCACCGGGACAGGGGGCGCTTAGCTATGGCTACACCTTC. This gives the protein CASSPPGQGALSYGYTF.

Here the CDR3 DNA reads TGTGCCAGCAGCTTGGCGGGGAGGAGCACTGAAGCTTTCTTT. This gives the protein CASSLAGRSTEAFF. This chain links TRBV5-4 with TRBJ1-1, with D unresolved. Germline CDR1 and CDR2: SGHNT and YYREEE (reference sequence). V shed 0 bases and J shed 4 bases, with 10 bases lying between them. The CDR3 is 14 residues long.

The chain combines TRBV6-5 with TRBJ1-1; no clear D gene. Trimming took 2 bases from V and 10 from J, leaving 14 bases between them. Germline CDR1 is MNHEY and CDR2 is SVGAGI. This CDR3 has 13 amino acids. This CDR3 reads CASSYPNAGGAFF. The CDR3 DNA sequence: TGTGCCAGCAGTTACCCGAATGCGGGAGGAGCTTTCTTT.